This TCR beta chain appears in the sequencing data of a study of technical replicates of blood from a few donors. TCRdb keeps only in-frame clones here, not all; method: immunoSEQ multiplex PCR. The sample includes some 78,000 clones, 94% of them seen just once. The CDR3 is 15 residues long. Trimming cost V 3 bases and J 3 bases; bases outside gene matches: 6. Looked up from germline, CDR1 is LNHDA and CDR2 is SQIVND (reference sequence). The sample comprised T cells isolated from PBMCs. The chain employs TRBV19 and TRBJ2-7; 9 nucleotides align to TRBD1. This clonotype was sampled from a human donor in good health. This CDR3 is CASSMGQGSIYEQYF. The CDR3 DNA sequence: TGTGCCAGTAGTATGGGACAGGGAAGCATCTACGAGCAGTACTTC.